A selection of T cell receptor beta chains follows, all from one sample in a study of T cell repertoires in cytomegalovirus infection. One entry per CDR3 protein, called by TCRdb with MiXCR from the reads. The table lists around 630,000 distinct CDR3 sequences, 24% of them singletons. The specimen was CD8+ T cells from PBMCs. These receptor sequences come from a human donor in good health (CMV status not recorded). Some clones in this sample may be carry-over from other donors' samples. Both conserved end residues are part of each CDR3. A D gene is named only where the DNA matches it firmly.

TRBJ1-4,NA,TRBV7-2,CASSLARDGEKLFF
TRBJ2-2,TRBD1,TRBV28,CATRQGPNTGELFF
TRBJ1-1,NA,TRBV27,CASSLFMGNEAFF
TRBJ1-1,NA,TRBV7-9,CASREEGTEAFF
TRBJ2-1,NA,TRBV6-5,CASSTVTGGAYNEQFF
TRBJ2-3,TRBD2,TRBV7-8,CASSSGLARPDTQYF
TRBJ2-7,NA,TRBV28,CASSLGLASYEQYF
TRBJ2-2,NA,TRBV19,CATRKGGTGELFF
TRBJ1-2,NA,TRBV29-1,CSVDFRESNYGYTF
TRBJ2-2,NA,TRBV9,CASSLNLDRNTGELFF
TRBJ2-1,TRBD1,TRBV6-1,CASSEPKVGQNSYNEQFF
TRBJ1-4,NA,TRBV28,CASTRRSRTNEKLFF
TRBJ1-1,NA,TRBV4-1,CASSQVEETEAFF
TRBJ1-2,NA,TRBV29-1,CSVVSRDFDYGYTF
TRBJ2-3,NA,TRBV6-2/TRBV6-3,CASSTPAMSDTQYF
TRBJ2-7,NA,TRBV7-2,CVSSPGPQGSEQYF
TRBJ1-4,NA,TRBV6-6,CASSLGEFNEKLFF
TRBJ2-2,TRBD1,TRBV5-6,CASSLALTGFTGELFF
TRBJ1-1,NA,TRBV6-1,CASSVQGLPMNTEAFF
TRBJ1-1,NA,TRBV28,CASSGVEMNTEAFF
TRBJ2-7,NA,TRBV7-6,CASSPGPPDYEQYF
TRBJ2-3,NA,TRBV7-3,CASSLTSSGLLNWDTQYF
TRBJ1-1,NA,TRBV6-2/TRBV6-3,CASSSLAAGSLTEAFF
TRBJ1-1,NA,TRBV7-9,CASSPPAPVNTEAFF
TRBJ2-1,NA,TRBV6-2/TRBV6-3,CASSYSGGYSYNEQFF
TRBJ2-7,TRBD2,TRBV19,CASSWTSGDYEQYF
TRBJ1-3,NA,TRBV29-1,CSASSRPSGNTIYF
TRBJ1-2,NA,TRBV7-9,CASSLSVGKDSYGYTF
TRBJ1-1,NA,TRBV19,CASSIAVVAVNTEAFF
TRBJ1-4,TRBD1,TRBV7-8,CASSLGRGPSEKLFF
TRBJ1-1,NA,TRBV4-3,CASSQWGGNTEAFF
TRBJ2-1,NA,TRBV6-6,CVSSPGGNEQFF
TRBJ2-5,NA,TRBV18,CASSPWRGNQETQYF
TRBJ2-2,NA,TRBV7-8,CASSLGSRSTNTGELFF
TRBJ1-5,TRBD1,TRBV20-1,CSARDILGTGVQPQHF
TRBJ2-1,NA,TRBV2,CASKKGQVYNEQFF